The 19 T cell receptor beta chains given below trace back to one sample, sequenced in a study of blood T cell repertoires in COVID-19. This table comes from immunoSEQ multiplex PCR, and its TCRdb copy is limited to in-frame clones, with some not included. Found here are roughly 190,000 clones, 84% of them singletons; the top ten hold 3.2%. The sample consisted of PBMCs or T cells enriched from blood (not recorded which). These receptor sequences come from a woman aged 30 to 39 who had been exposed to COVID-19.

V gene TRBV3-1 (or the pseudogene TRBV3-2) combines with J gene TRBJ1-3, with 7 bases matching TRBD1. This CDR3 is built from 16 residues. V shed 3 bases and J 4 bases; nucleotides not matched to a gene: 9. CDR1 and CDR2 from the germline V gene are LGHDT and YNNKEL (reference sequence). The CDR3 protein is CASSHAGGGSGNTIYF. The CDR3 bases are TGTGCCAGCAGCCATGCTGGAGGGGGCTCGGGAAACACCATATATTTT.

J is TRBJ2-2 and V is TRBV7-2, with TRBD2 matching 10 bases. Per the germline V gene, CDR1 is SGHTA and CDR2 is FQGNSA. With 5 bases clipped from V and 7 bases from J, the junction kept 7 bases outside the gene matches. The CDR3 is 15 residues long. CDR3 residues: CASSGRLAGGGELFF. Written as DNA, the CDR3 is TGTGCCAGCAGCGGCCGACTAGCGGGTGGCGGGGAGCTGTTTTTT.

The CDR3 loop reads CASSFSVVDTQYF. The DNA for the CDR3 is TGTGCCAGCAGTTTCAGCGTGGTAGATACGCAGTATTTT. This sequence joins TRBV12-3 or TRBV12-4 and TRBJ2-3; no firm D call. The CDR3 is 13 residues long. Trimming stripped 3 bases from V and 5 bases from J, with 9 bases between.

The chain recombines TRBV14 with TRBJ2-5, with 11 positions matching TRBD2. Germline V lookup: CDR1 SGHDN, CDR2 FVKESK. J gave up 2 bases and V 3 bases, and 11 bases lay outside the gene matches. The CDR3 is made up of 18 amino acids. The CDR3 DNA is TGTGCCAGCAGCCATCTCCCGGGACTAGCGGATCGGCAAGAGACCCAGTACTTC. Protein: CASSHLPGLADRQETQYF.

This chain links TRBV5-4 with TRBJ1-1; possible D gene TRBD1, 6 bases. This CDR3 is built from 14 residues. The germline V and J ends were trimmed by 5 bases and 0 bases, with 11 bases remaining between them. Germline values: CDR1 SGHNT, CDR2 YYREEE (reference sequence). The CDR3 nucleotides read TGTGCCAGCAGACTCGGACAGATGAACACTGAAGCTTTCTTT. Its translation: CASRLGQMNTEAFF.

CDR3 sequence reads: CASSLPSTVKAFF. The CDR3 DNA follows: TGTGCCAGCAGCTTACCGTCGACAGTTAAAGCTTTCTTT. V and J are TRBV7-2 and TRBJ1-1; possible D gene TRBD1, 5 bases. Germline CDR1 reads SGHTA; CDR2 reads FQGNSA. Trimming removed 2 bases at V and 9 bases at J, with 13 bases between. This CDR3 is built from 13 residues.

This chain links TRBV6-1 with TRBJ2-5; 9 nucleotides align to TRBD2. Germline V gene lookup returns CDR1 MNHNS and CDR2 SASEGT. V dropped 2 bases and J dropped 5; count of bases not matched to a gene: 15. The CDR3 runs 18 residues. CDR3 coding DNA: TGTGCCAGCAGTGAACAGTTGATCGCGGGGGGGCCGGGGGAGACCCAGTACTTC. Amino acids: CASSEQLIAGGPGETQYF.

This clone came up once. CDR3 protein: CASNTQPGGGYYGYTF. The CDR3 nucleotides are TGTGCCAGTAATACTCAACCAGGGGGCGGTTACTATGGCTACACCTTC. The V call is TRBV19, the J call TRBJ1-2; 8 nucleotides agree with TRBD1. The CDR3 extends over 16 amino acids. V was clipped by 7 bases and J by 3 bases; unmatched bases: 13. Germline values: CDR1 LNHDA, CDR2 SQIVND (reference sequence).

V usage is TRBV19 and J usage is TRBJ2-1; D may be TRBD1 (6 bases). Germline V gives CDR1 LNHDA, CDR2 SQIVND (reference sequence). The CDR3 runs to 17 residues. Trimming cost V 6 bases and J 0 bases, with 18 bases left between them. The CDR3 reads CASSPPRTDSSYNEQFF. The CDR3 region has the DNA TGTGCCAGTAGCCCGCCGAGGACGGACAGCTCCTACAATGAGCAGTTCTTC.

The chain links TRBV2 to TRBJ1-5; a weak D match, TRBD1 (6 bases). The CDR3 runs to 12 residues. V gave up 6 bases and J gave up 7 bases, with 10 bases separating them. CDR1 SNHLY and CDR2 FYNNEI come from the germline V gene. CDR3 DNA sequence: TGTGCCAGCAGGGACCAGGGGCAGCCCCAGCATTTT. Translating gives CASRDQGQPQHF.

The genes are TRBV5-1 and TRBJ2-5; weak D call: TRBD2 (5 bases). The ends were cut back, 4 bases at V and 7 bases at J, with 11 bases in the middle. Germline CDR1 is SGHRS and CDR2 is YFSETQ. This CDR3 spans 12 amino acids. The CDR3 nucleotides read TGCGCCAGCAGCGCCGCCCGGGGGACCCAGTACTTC. Translated, it gives CASSAARGTQYF.

The chain carries TRBV4-3 and TRBJ1-3; D might be TRBD1 (5 bases). The CDR3 runs 14 residues. The germline V gene encodes CDR1 LGHNA and CDR2 YSLEER. V shed 0 bases and J shed 4 bases, with 7 bases lying between them. CDR3 sequence reads: CASSQDAGGNTIYF. In DNA form, the CDR3 reads TGCGCCAGCAGCCAAGATGCAGGGGGAAACACCATATATTTT.

The CDR3 here is CASSLAGLRTGELFF. The CDR3, as DNA: TGCGCCAGCAGCTTGGCGGGACTAAGAACCGGGGAGCTGTTTTTT. The chain links TRBV5-1 to TRBJ2-2, with 7 nucleotides matching TRBD2. The CDR3 runs 15 residues. Germline V gene sequence: CDR1 SGHRS, CDR2 YFSETQ. The J segment lost 5 bases and the V segment lost 0 bases, leaving 4 bases of the junction unmatched.

This chain uses TRBV2 with TRBJ1-4; 9 nucleotides line up with TRBD1. V shed 4 bases and J 8 bases; nucleotides not matched to a gene: 5. CDR3 length equals 14 residues. Germline values: CDR1 SNHLY, CDR2 FYNNEI. Here the CDR3 reads CASSGDRVGEKLFF. CDR3 nucleotides: TGTGCCAGCAGTGGGGACAGGGTAGGAGAAAAACTGTTTTTT.

V is TRBV2 and J is TRBJ1-4; D is unresolved. The CDR3 has 14 residues. V dropped 6 bases and J dropped 0 bases, with 8 bases sitting between them. CDR1 and CDR2 from the germline V gene are SNHLY and FYNNEI. CDR3 loop: CASRRLATNEKLFF. CDR3 DNA: TGTGCCAGCAGGCGCCTTGCAACTAATGAAAAACTGTTTTTT.

This chain joins TRBV12-3 or TRBV12-4 and TRBJ2-7; D not certain. The CDR3 runs 12 residues. Trimming pared 5 bases from V and 0 bases from J, leaving 5 bases between. CDR3 region: CASSRSSYEQYF. CDR3 in DNA: TGTGCCAGCAGTCGCAGCTCCTACGAGCAGTACTTC.

The J gene is TRBJ2-1, the V gene TRBV9, with 10 bases fitting TRBD2. Losses at the gene ends were 1 base for V and 8 bases for J; bases not matched to a gene: 12. This CDR3 spans 17 amino acids. The V gene's germline CDR1 is SGDLS and CDR2 YYNGEE. The CDR3 reads CASSVSSGTSVVYEQFF. In nucleotides, the CDR3 is TGTGCCAGCAGCGTATCCTCCGGGACTAGCGTAGTCTATGAGCAGTTCTTC.

The rearrangement uses TRBV4-1 and TRBJ1-2, with 9 bases aligning to TRBD1. The germline CDR1 and CDR2 sequences are MGHRA and YSYEKL. Germline trimming cut 0 bases from V and 7 bases from J; bases unmatched to any gene: 3. The CDR3 consists of 14 residues. The CDR3 nucleotides read TGCGCCAGCAGCCAAGAGGGACAGGGTAGTGGCTACACCTTC. Translated: CASSQEGQGSGYTF.

The chain recombines TRBV27 with TRBJ2-1; 10 bases align to TRBD2. This CDR3 has 16 residues. Germline assignment: CDR1 MNHEY and CDR2 SMNVEV (reference sequence). V gave up 6 bases and J gave up 7 bases; unmatched junction bases: 12. The CDR3 sequence: CASRKQPGLAINEQFF. In DNA, the CDR3 is TGTGCCAGCAGAAAACAACCGGGACTAGCGATTAATGAGCAGTTCTTC.